Listed here are 6 T cell receptor beta chains from one sample, sequenced in a study of vaccination and CD4 T cells after COVID-19. Treatment specified: approximately 11-day PBMC culture with coronavirus spike peptide pools or control peptides (ViraFEST assay). These receptors lack a known antigen. Once obtained from cultured CD4+ T cells, the DNA was sequenced using the Oncomine TCR Beta short-read assay. TCRdb recomputed calls from the PCR reads with MiXCR, one row per CDR3 protein. In the table there are 11,000 or so distinct CDR3 sequences, around 21% of which are singletons. The sample consisted of CD4+ T cells from blood, cultured in vitro, taken after SARS-CoV-2 vaccination. All receptors derive from a human donor who had recovered from COVID-19.

In its sample, this clonotype was seen a few times. The chain links TRBV12-3 or TRBV12-4 to TRBJ1-5, with D unresolved. Deletions cut 6 bases from V and 6 bases from J, with 18 bases between. This CDR3 spans 15 amino acids. CDR3 loop: CASRSVDQVFQPQHF. The CDR3 nucleotides are TGTGCCAGCAGGTCGGTGGACCAGGTTTTTCAGCCCCAGCATTTT.

The table lists this clonotype with a few counts. The V gene is TRBV18, the J gene TRBJ2-7; a possible D gene is TRBD2 (6 bases). Germline CDR1 and CDR2: KGHSH and LQKENI. CDR3 length: 15 amino acids. V lost 6 bases, J lost 2 bases, and 17 bases lay in between. CDR3 amino acids: CASSGGVPGAYEQYF. The CDR3 nucleotides read TGTGCCAGCTCCGGTGGGGTACCGGGGGCCTACGAGCAGTACTTC.

The genes are TRBV11-2 and TRBJ1-2; D is uncertain. V dropped 0 bases and J dropped 8 bases, with 13 bases sitting between them. Germline V gene data show CDR1 as SGHAT and CDR2 as FQNNGV. There are 14 residues in the CDR3. CDR3 protein: CASSLDQGSDGYTF. In nucleotides, the CDR3 is TGTGCCAGCAGCTTAGATCAAGGGTCCGACGGCTACACCTTC.

V is TRBV5-1 and J is TRBJ2-1, with TRBD2 matching 10 bases. CDR1 is SGHRS, CDR2 YFSETQ, per germline. This CDR3 is built from 15 residues. The junction had 2 bases not matched to a gene; V was cut back by 5 bases and J by 0 bases. CDR3 loop: CASSSSGSSYNEQFF. The CDR3 coding sequence is TGCGCCAGCAGTTCTAGCGGGAGCTCCTACAATGAGCAGTTCTTC.

The V call is TRBV5-1, the J call TRBJ2-7; 7 positions agree with TRBD1. The CDR3 loop spans 16 amino acids. The V segment lost 0 bases and the J segment 3 bases; nucleotides outside the gene matches: 9. Germline CDR1 is SGHRS and CDR2 is YFSETQ. For the CDR3, the DNA is TGCGCCAGCAGCTTGGGCCACCGGGACAGAAACTACGAGCAGTACTTC. It yields the protein CASSLGHRDRNYEQYF. The full variable domain, rest sourced from reference TRBV5-1 and TRBJ2-7, is KAGVTQTPRYLIKTRGQQVTLSCSPISGHRSVSWYQQTPGQGLQFLFEYFSETQRNKGNFPGRFSGRQFSNSRSEMNVSTLELGDSALYLCASSLGHRDRNYEQYFGPGTRLTVT.

This clonotype was observed a handful of times. V gene TRBV6-1 combines with J gene TRBJ2-7, with TRBD2 identical over 9 bases. The length of the CDR3 is 14 residues. Losses at the gene ends were 7 bases for V and 5 bases for J; bases not matched to a gene: 9. The germline CDR1 and CDR2 sequences are MNHNS and SASEGT. The CDR3 protein is CASTPSGRINEQYF. CDR3 nucleotide sequence: TGTGCCAGCACTCCAAGCGGGAGGATTAACGAGCAGTACTTC.